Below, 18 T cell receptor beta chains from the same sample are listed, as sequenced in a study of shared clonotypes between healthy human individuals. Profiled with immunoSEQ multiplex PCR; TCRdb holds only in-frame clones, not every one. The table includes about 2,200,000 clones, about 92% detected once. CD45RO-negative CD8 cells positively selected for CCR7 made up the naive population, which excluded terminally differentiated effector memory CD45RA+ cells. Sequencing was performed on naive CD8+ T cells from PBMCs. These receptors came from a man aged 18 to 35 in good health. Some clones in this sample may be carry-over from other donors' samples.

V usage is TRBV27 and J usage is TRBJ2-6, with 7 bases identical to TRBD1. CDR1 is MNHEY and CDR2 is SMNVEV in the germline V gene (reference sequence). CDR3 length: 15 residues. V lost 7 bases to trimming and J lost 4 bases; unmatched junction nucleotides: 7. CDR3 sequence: CASNDRVAGANVLTF. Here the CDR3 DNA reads TGTGCCAGCAACGACAGGGTTGCCGGGGCCAACGTCCTGACTTTC.

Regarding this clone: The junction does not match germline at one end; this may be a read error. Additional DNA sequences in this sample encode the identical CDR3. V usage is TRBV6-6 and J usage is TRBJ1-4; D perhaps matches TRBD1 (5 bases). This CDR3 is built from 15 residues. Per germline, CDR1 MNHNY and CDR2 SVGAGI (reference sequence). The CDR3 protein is CASSPGGREWEKLFF. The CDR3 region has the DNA TGCGCCAGCAGCCCTGGTGGCAGGGAGTGGGAAAAACTGTTTTTT.

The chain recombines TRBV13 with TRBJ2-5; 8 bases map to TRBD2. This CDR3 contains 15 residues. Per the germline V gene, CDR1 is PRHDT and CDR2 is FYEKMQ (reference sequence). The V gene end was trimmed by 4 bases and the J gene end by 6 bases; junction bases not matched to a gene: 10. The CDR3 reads CASSSARLASKTQYF. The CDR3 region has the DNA TGTGCCAGCAGCTCCGCTAGACTAGCGAGTAAGACCCAGTACTTC.

The CDR3 DNA reads TGCGCCAGCAGCCCAGGACAGGGAAGGGATGAGCAGTTCTTC. The encoded protein is CASSPGQGRDEQFF. The rearrangement links TRBV4-3 to TRBJ2-1; 8 nucleotides agree with TRBD1. CDR3 size: 14 residues. Trimming at V came to 4 bases and at J to 8 bases, leaving 7 bases not matched to a gene. Germline CDR1 and CDR2: LGHNA and YSLEER.

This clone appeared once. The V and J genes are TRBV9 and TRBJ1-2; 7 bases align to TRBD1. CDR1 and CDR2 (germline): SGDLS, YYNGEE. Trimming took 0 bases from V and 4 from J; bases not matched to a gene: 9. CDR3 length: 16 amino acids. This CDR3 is CASSVARQGHSYGYTF. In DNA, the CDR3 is TGTGCCAGCAGCGTAGCTAGACAGGGCCATTCCTATGGCTACACCTTC. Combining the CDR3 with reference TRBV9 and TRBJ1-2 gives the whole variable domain DSGVTQTPKHLITATGQRVTLRCSPRSGDLSVYWYQQSLDQGLQFLIQYYNGEERAKGNILERFSAQQFPDLHSELNLSSLELGDSALYFCASSVARQGHSYGYTFGSGTRLTVV.

Here the CDR3 DNA reads TGTGCCAGCAGACCGGACTCGGGGGAAACCTTCTACGAGCAGTACTTC. This gives the protein CASRPDSGETFYEQYF. The rearrangement uses TRBV2 and TRBJ2-7; a possible D gene is TRBD2 (6 bases). CDR3 length: 16 amino acids. V gave up 6 bases and J gave up 3 bases, with 21 bases separating them. Germline assignment: CDR1 SNHLY and CDR2 FYNNEI.

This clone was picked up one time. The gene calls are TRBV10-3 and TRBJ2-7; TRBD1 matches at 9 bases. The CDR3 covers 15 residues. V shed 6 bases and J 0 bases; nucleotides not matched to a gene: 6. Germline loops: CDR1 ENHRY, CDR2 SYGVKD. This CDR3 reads CAIRGEGQGSYEQYF. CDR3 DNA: TGTGCCATCAGGGGCGAGGGACAGGGCTCCTACGAGCAGTACTTC.

The CDR3 reads CASSQIAGGELFF. The CDR3 region has the DNA TGCGCCAGCAGCCAAATAGCGGGCGGGGAGCTGTTTTTT. The J gene is TRBJ2-2, the V gene TRBV4-1; the match to TRBD2 covers 7 bases. CDR1 is MGHRA and CDR2 is YSYEKL in the germline V gene. J was trimmed by 7 bases and V by 2 bases; bases with no gene match: 1. The CDR3 covers 13 residues.

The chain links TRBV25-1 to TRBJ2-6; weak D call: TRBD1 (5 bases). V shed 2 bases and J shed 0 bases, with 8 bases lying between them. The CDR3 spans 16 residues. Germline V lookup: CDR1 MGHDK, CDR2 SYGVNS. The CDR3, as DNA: TGTGCCAGCAGTGAACCACAGGTCTCTGGGGCCAACGTCCTGACTTTC. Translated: CASSEPQVSGANVLTF.

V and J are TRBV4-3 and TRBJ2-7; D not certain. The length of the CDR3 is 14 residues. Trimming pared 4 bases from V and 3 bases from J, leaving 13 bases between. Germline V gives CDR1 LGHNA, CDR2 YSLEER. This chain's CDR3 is CASSPKRNVYEQYF. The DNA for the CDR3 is TGCGCCAGCAGCCCCAAGAGGAATGTCTACGAGCAGTACTTC.

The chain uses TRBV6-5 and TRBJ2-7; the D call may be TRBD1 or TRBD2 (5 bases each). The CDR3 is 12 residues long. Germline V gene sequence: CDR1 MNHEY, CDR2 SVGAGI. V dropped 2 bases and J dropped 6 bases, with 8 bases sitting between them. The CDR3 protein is CASSYGAGEQYF. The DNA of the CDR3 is TGTGCCAGCAGTTACGGGGCGGGCGAGCAGTACTTC.

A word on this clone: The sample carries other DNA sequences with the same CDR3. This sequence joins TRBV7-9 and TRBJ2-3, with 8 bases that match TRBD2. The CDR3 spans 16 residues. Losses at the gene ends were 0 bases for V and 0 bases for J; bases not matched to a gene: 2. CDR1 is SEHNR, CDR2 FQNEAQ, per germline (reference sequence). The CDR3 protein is CASSLALAGSTDTQYF. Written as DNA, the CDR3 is TGTGCCAGCAGCTTAGCGCTAGCGGGCAGCACAGATACGCAGTATTTT.

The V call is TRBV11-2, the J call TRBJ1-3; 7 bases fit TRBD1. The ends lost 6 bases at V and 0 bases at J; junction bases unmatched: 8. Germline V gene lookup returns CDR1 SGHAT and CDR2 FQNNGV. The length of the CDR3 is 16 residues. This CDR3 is CASSPFRGTSGNTIYF. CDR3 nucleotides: TGTGCCAGCAGTCCCTTCAGGGGGACCTCTGGAAACACCATATATTTT.

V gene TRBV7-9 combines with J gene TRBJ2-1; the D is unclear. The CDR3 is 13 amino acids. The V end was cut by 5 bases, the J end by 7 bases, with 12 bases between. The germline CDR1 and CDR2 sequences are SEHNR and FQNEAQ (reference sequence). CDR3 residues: CASSPPIQNEQFF. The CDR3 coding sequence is TGTGCCAGCAGCCCTCCTATTCAGAATGAGCAGTTCTTC.

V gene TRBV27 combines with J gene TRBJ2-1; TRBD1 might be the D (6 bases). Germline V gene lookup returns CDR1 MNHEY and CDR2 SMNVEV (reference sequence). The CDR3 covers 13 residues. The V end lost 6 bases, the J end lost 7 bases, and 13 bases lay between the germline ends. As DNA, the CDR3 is TGTGCCAGCAGCCTGGGGACACCGAATGAGCAGTTCTTC. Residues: CASSLGTPNEQFF.

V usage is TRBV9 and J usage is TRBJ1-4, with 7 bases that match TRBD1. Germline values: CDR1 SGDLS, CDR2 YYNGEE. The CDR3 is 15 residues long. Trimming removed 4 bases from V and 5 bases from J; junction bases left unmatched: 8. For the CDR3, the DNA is TGTGCCAGCAGCACATGGTCAGGGGGGAATGAAAAACTGTTTTTT. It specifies CASSTWSGGNEKLFF.

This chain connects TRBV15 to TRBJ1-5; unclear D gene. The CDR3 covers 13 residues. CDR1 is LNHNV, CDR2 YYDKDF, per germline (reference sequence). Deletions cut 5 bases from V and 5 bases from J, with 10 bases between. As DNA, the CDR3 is TGTGCCACCAGCCCTTCGACCCATCAGCCCCAGCATTTT. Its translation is CATSPSTHQPQHF.

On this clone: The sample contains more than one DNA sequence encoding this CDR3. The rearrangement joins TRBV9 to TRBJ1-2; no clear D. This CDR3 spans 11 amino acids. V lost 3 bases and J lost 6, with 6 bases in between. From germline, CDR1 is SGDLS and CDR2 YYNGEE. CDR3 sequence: CASSAADGYTF. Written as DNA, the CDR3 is TGTGCCAGCAGCGCGGCTGATGGCTACACCTTC.